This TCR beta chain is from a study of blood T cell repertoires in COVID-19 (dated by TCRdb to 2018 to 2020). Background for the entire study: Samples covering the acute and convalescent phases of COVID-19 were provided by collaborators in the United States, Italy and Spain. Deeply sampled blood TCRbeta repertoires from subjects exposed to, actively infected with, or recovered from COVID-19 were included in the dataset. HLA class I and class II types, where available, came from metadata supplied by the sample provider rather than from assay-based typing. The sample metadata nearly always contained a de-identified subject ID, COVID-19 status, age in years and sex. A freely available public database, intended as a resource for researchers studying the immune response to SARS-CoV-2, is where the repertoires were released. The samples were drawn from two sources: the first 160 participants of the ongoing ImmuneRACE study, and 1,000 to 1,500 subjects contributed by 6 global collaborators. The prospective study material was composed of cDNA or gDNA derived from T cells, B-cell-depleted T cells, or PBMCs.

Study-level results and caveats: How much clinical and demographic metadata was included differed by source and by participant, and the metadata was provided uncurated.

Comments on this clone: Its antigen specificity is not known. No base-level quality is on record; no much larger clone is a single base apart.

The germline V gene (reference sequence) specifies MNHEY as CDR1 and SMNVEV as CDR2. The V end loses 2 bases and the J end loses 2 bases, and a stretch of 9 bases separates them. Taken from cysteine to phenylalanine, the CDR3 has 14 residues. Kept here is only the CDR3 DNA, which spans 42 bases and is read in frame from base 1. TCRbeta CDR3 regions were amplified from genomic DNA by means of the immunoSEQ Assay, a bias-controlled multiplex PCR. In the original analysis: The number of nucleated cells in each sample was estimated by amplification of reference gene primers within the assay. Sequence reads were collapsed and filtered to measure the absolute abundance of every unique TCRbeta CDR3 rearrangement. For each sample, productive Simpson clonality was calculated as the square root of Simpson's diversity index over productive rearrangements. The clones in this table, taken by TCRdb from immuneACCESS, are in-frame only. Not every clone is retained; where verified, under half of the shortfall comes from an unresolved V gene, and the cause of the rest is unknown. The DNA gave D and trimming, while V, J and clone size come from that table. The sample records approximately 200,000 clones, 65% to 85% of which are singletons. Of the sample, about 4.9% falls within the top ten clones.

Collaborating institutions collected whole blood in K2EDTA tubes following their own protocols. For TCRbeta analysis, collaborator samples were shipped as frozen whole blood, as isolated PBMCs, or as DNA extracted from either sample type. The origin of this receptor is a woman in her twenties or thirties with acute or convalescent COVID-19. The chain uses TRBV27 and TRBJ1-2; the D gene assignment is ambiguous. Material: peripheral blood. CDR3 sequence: CASSLKGGNYGYTF. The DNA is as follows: TGTGCCAGCAGTTTAAAAGGCGGGAACTATGGCTACACCTTC.